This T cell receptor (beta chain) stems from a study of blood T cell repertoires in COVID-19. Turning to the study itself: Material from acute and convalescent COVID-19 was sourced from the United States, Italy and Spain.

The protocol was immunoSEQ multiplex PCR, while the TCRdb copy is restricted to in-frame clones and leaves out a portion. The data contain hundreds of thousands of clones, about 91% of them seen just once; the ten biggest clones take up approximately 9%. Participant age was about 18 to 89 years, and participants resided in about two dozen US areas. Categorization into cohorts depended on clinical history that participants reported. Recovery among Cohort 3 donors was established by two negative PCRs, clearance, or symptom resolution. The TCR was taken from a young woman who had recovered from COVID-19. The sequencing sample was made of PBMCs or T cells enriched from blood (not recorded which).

The CDR3 sequence: CASSHPRGRGTGELFF. CDR3 sequence (DNA): TGTGCCAGCAGTCACCCACGCGGGCGCGGAACCGGGGAGCTGTTTTTT. The chain couples TRBV27 to TRBJ2-2, with a possible D match to TRBD2 (5 bases). From germline, CDR1 is MNHEY and CDR2 SMNVEV (reference sequence). The V and J ends lost 5 bases and 5 bases respectively, with 18 bases between them. The length of the CDR3 is 16 residues.